A selection of T cell receptor beta chains follows, all from one sample in a study of blood T cell repertoires in COVID-19. Measured with immunoSEQ multiplex PCR; TCRdb has only the in-frame clones, and not every one. The table records roughly 500,000 clones, approximately 92% of them present only once. Sequenced input: peripheral blood. The receptor set was obtained from a young man with COVID-19, enrolled during active disease. Both conserved end residues are part of each CDR3. Fields, in order: clone size, J gene, D gene, V gene, CDR3 DNA, CDR3 protein. A D gene is named only where the DNA matches it firmly. Expanded clones get a size class; other rows say once, few or many, or leave the size out.

size: -; J: TRBJ2-7; D: TRBD1; V: TRBV30; DNA: TGTGCCTGGGGAACCGGGACAGTCTCCTACGAGCAGTACTTC; CDR3: CAWGTGTVSYEQYF
size: once; J: TRBJ2-7; D: -; V: TRBV15; DNA: TGTGCCACCAGCAGAGATAGGAAGGGGAACTACGAGCAGTACTTC; CDR3: CATSRDRKGNYEQYF
size: -; J: TRBJ2-1; D: -; V: TRBV3-1/TRBV3-2; DNA: TGTGCCAGCAGCCAAGGACTTGAGCAGTTCTTC; CDR3: CASSQGLEQFF
size: -; J: TRBJ2-4; D: TRBD1; V: TRBV5-1; DNA: TGCGCCAGCAGCTTCACCCCCGGGACAGGCAAAAACATTCAGTACTTC; CDR3: CASSFTPGTGKNIQYF
size: -; J: TRBJ1-5; D: -; V: TRBV5-1; DNA: TGCGCCAGCAGCTTGGAGGGGTCGAGCAATCAGCCCCAGCATTTT; CDR3: CASSLEGSSNQPQHF
size: -; J: TRBJ1-3; D: -; V: TRBV7-9; DNA: TGTGCCAGCAGCCTGGCGGGCGGAGGGGACACCATATATTTT; CDR3: CASSLAGGGDTIYF
size: -; J: TRBJ2-3; D: -; V: TRBV5-1; DNA: TGCGCCAGCAGCGCGGAGGGGGGGAATACGCAGTATTTT; CDR3: CASSAEGGNTQYF
size: -; J: TRBJ1-1; D: -; V: TRBV27; DNA: TGTGCCAGCAGTTTATCGGTATTTCGGGGGTCTGAAGCTTTCTTT; CDR3: CASSLSVFRGSEAFF
size: -; J: TRBJ2-7; D: TRBD1; V: TRBV7-9; DNA: TGTGCCAGCAGCTTAGCTCAGGGGGCGAGGTACGAGCAGTACTTC; CDR3: CASSLAQGARYEQYF
size: -; J: TRBJ2-2; D: TRBD1; V: TRBV19; DNA: TGTGCCAGTAGTACAATACAGGGGACGAACACCGGGGAGCTGTTTTTT; CDR3: CASSTIQGTNTGELFF
size: -; J: TRBJ2-7; D: TRBD1; V: TRBV19; DNA: TGTGCCAGTAGTGGGACAGGGACCCTCTACGAGCAGTACTTC; CDR3: CASSGTGTLYEQYF
size: once; J: TRBJ2-1; D: TRBD1; V: TRBV19; DNA: TGTGCCAGTAGTGCCCGGACAGGCCCGGCGGGTGAGCAGTTCTTC; CDR3: CASSARTGPAGEQFF
size: -; J: TRBJ2-3; D: TRBD2; V: TRBV11-2; DNA: TGTGCCAGCAGCTTCGGGGCGGGGGGGCTGACAGATACGCAGTATTTT; CDR3: CASSFGAGGLTDTQYF
size: -; J: TRBJ2-7; D: -; V: TRBV11-3; DNA: TGTGCCAGCAGCCGATACAGGGGACTAGACAGGGAGCAGTACTTC; CDR3: CASSRYRGLDREQYF
size: -; J: TRBJ1-5; D: TRBD1; V: TRBV19; DNA: TGTGCCAGTAGTTACGACAGGGATCAGCCCCAGCATTTT; CDR3: CASSYDRDQPQHF
size: -; J: TRBJ1-2; D: TRBD1; V: TRBV5-6; DNA: TGTGCCAGCAGCTTCCCGACAGGGAGGTCGGGCTACACCTTC; CDR3: CASSFPTGRSGYTF
size: -; J: TRBJ1-1; D: -; V: TRBV2; DNA: TGTGCCTGTACCCAGTTGAACACTGAAGCTTTCTTT; CDR3: CACTQLNTEAFF
size: -; J: TRBJ2-3; D: -; V: TRBV4-2; DNA: TGTGCCAGCAGCCCCCTGGCAGGGGTTCGAACAGATACGCAGTATTTT; CDR3: CASSPLAGVRTDTQYF
size: -; J: TRBJ2-3; D: -; V: TRBV2; DNA: TGTGCCAGCAGTGCCCCAGGGGACCGCACAGATACGCAGTATTTT; CDR3: CASSAPGDRTDTQYF
size: -; J: TRBJ1-5; D: -; V: TRBV5-4; DNA: TGTGCCAGCAGCTTGGGCCCCCCCGGGGTCCACAATCAGCCCCAGCATTTT; CDR3: CASSLGPPGVHNQPQHF
size: -; J: TRBJ2-2; D: TRBD2; V: TRBV18; DNA: TGTGCCAGCTCACCCAGCGGGAGGGACGGAACCGGGGAGCTGTTTTTT; CDR3: CASSPSGRDGTGELFF
size: -; J: TRBJ2-1; D: TRBD2; V: TRBV7-3; DNA: TGTGCCAGCAGCCCCCAGGGACTAGCGGGAGGGAGCTCCTACAATGAGCAGTTCTTC; CDR3: CASSPQGLAGGSSYNEQFF
size: -; J: TRBJ2-3; D: TRBD2; V: TRBV4-2; DNA: TGTGCCAGCAGCCAAGATAGAGCGGGGGGGCCCCTAGATACGCAGTATTTT; CDR3: CASSQDRAGGPLDTQYF
size: -; J: TRBJ1-2; D: TRBD1; V: TRBV2; DNA: TGTGCCAGCAGTGAAGTTTTGATTGGGACAGGGAAAGTCTATGGCTACACCTTC; CDR3: CASSEVLIGTGKVYGYTF
size: -; J: TRBJ2-7; D: -; V: TRBV7-6; DNA: TGTGCCAGCAGCTTAGGGGGCAGGGGTAACTACGAGCAGTACTTC; CDR3: CASSLGGRGNYEQYF